Listed here is a single TCR beta chain. Its antigen is unknown. Germline assignment: CDR1 SGHAT and CDR2 FQNNGV. V was shortened by 1 base and J by 6 bases, with 10 bases between the two germline ends. CDR3 length: 13 residues. The sample belongs to a study of cytotoxic CD8 clonotypes in ibrutinib-treated CLL. Across the study: Mean values per sample were 250,000 to 300,000 productive templates and 98,000 or so productive rearrangements. General study results and limits: Clonality, elevated at ibrutinib response, dropped back toward baseline at progression. Clonality measured at baseline exceeded age-matched healthy donors, tracking circulating CD8+ T-cell counts.

Cryopreserved PBMCs provided roughly 2 micrograms of genomic DNA for the TCR beta libraries. Here immunoSEQ multiplex PCR was the method, and the copy in TCRdb shows in-frame clones only, minus some. The sample has roughly 330,000 clones, roughly 67% seen once; the top ten hold around 6.6%. The sequence came from a human donor with chronic lymphocytic leukemia. The chain joins TRBV11-2 to TRBJ2-7, with D perhaps given as TRBD1 or TRBD2 (5 bases each). Sample: PBMCs, taken after 36 months of ibrutinib treatment. The CDR3 region has the DNA TGTGCCAGCAGCTTAGGGGTTGGGACCGAGCAGTACTTC. It codes for CASSLGVGTEQYF.